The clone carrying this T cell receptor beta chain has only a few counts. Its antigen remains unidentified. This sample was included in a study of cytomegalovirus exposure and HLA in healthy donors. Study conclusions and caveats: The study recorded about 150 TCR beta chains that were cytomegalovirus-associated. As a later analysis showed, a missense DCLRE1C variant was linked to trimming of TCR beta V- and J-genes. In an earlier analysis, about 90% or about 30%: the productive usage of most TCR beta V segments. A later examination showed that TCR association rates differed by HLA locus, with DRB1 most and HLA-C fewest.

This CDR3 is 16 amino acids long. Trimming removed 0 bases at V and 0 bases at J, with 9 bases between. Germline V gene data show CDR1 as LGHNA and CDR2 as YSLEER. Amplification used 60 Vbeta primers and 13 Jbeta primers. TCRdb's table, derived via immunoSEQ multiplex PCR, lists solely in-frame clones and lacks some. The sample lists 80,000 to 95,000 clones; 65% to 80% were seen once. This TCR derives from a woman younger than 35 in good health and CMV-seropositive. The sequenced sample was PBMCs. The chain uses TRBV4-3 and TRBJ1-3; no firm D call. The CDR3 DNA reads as TGCGCCAGCAGCCAAGATCGGGGATCCTCTGGAAACACCATATATTTT. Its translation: CASSQDRGSSGNTIYF.